This TCR beta chain was identified during a study of regulatory T cells in long-lasting Graves disease. Germline loops: CDR1 LGHDT, CDR2 YNNKEL (reference sequence). The J segment lost 6 bases and the V segment lost 0 bases, leaving 1 base of the junction unmatched. This CDR3 comprises 14 residues. This clonotype has at least ten counts. Its antigen is currently unknown. Study results and limitations: Peripheral blood alone, not thyroid tissue, underwent study.

Time point indicated: newly diagnosed GD, antithyroid drugs for less than 3 months. There was RNA extracted from PBMCs, and the TCR library was made from it. iRepertoire HTBI primers and Arm-PCR of CDR3 regions built TCR beta libraries. Authors' data handling: The samples included 60 to 65 TRBV and more than 12 TRBJ segments. A single record per CDR3 protein comes from TCRdb applying MiXCR to the multiplex PCR reads. The V and J calls come from TCRdb's annotation, not from the publication. This sample has approximately 270,000 distinct CDR3 sequences, with approximately 18% found just once. These data were likewise used in another study, on T cells in Graves' hyperthyroidism and ophthalmopathy. That investigation notes: Stable hyperthyroidism: no ophthalmopathy progression over 18 months of follow-up. Exclusions: uncontrolled infection, other autoimmune disease, pregnancy, lactation.

The rearrangement joins TRBV3-1 to TRBJ2-2; 7 nucleotides line up with TRBD1. This material consisted of peripheral blood mononuclear cells (PBMCs), taken at new diagnosis, from a patient treated with antithyroid drugs. The TCR originated in a woman under 40 with Graves disease. The CDR3 sequence is CASSQDDRAGELFF. The DNA of the CDR3 is TGTGCCAGCAGCCAAGATGACAGGGCCGGGGAGCTGTTTTTT.